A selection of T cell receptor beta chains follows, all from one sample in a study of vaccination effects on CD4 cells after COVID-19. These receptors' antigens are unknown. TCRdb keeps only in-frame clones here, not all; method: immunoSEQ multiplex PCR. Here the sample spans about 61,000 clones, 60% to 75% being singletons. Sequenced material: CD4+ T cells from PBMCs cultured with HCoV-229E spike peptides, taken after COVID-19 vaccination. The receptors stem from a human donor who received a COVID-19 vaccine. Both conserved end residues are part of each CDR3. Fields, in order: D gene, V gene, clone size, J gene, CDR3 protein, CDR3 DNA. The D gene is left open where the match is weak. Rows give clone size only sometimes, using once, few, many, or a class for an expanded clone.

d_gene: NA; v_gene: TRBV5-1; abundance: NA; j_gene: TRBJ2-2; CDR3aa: CASSLEPPSNTGELFF; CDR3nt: TGCGCCAGCAGCTTGGAACCACCCTCGAACACCGGGGAGCTGTTTTTT
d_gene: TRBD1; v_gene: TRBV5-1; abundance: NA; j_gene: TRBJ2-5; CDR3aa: CASSLGQGAETQYF; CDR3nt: TGCGCCAGCAGCTTGGGACAGGGTGCAGAGACCCAGTACTTC
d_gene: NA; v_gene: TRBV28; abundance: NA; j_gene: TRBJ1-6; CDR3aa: CASTPLTYNSPLHF; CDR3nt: TGTGCCAGCACCCCACTGACTTATAATTCACCCCTCCACTTT
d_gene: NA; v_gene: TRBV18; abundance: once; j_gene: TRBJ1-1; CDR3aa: CASSPSGGMNTEAFF; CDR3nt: TGTGCCAGCTCACCATCGGGAGGGATGAACACTGAAGCTTTCTTT
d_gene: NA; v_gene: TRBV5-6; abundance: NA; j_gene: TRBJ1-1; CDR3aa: CASRIGRPRLNTEAFF; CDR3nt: TGTGCCAGCAGAATTGGGCGCCCACGGCTGAACACTGAAGCTTTCTTT
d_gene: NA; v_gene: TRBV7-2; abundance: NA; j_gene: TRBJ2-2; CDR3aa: CASSLVVGGTGELFF; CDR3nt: TGTGCCAGCAGCTTAGTTGTGGGCGGGACCGGGGAGCTGTTTTTT
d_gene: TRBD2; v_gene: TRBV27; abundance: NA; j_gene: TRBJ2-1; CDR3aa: CASSTTRAGTGRDEQFF; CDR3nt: TGTGCCAGCAGTACGACAAGAGCGGGGACCGGGCGCGATGAGCAGTTCTTC
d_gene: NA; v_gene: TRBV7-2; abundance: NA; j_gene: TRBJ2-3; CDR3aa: CASSLMQPGSTDTQYF; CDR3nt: TGTGCCAGCAGCTTAATGCAGCCAGGGAGCACAGATACGCAGTATTTT
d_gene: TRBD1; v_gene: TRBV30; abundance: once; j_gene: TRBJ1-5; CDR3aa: CAWGDSHGSQHF; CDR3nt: TGTGCCTGGGGGGACAGTCATGGGTCCCAGCATTTT
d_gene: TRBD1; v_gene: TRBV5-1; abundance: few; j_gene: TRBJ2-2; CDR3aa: CASSLSWTGNGELFF; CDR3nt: TGCGCCAGCAGCTTGAGTTGGACAGGGAACGGGGAGCTGTTTTTT
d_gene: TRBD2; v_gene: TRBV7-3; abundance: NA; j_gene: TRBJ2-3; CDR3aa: CASSPGGGGARDTQYF; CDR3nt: TGTGCCAGCAGCCCGGGTGGCGGGGGGGCAAGGGATACGCAGTATTTT
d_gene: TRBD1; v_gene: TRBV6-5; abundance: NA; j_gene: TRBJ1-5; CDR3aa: CASSRTGGQPQHF; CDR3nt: TGTGCCAGCAGTAGGACAGGCGGTCAGCCCCAGCATTTT
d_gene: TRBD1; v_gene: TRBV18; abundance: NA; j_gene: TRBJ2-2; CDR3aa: CASSPTGVDTGELFF; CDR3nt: TGTGCCAGCTCACCTACAGGGGTCGACACCGGGGAGCTGTTTTTT
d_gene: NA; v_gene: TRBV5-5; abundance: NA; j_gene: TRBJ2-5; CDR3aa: CASSLGPQETQYF; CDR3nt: TGTGCCAGCAGCTTGGGACCCCAAGAGACCCAGTACTTC
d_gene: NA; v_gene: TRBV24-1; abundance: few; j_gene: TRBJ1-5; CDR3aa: CATSLAGNQPQHF; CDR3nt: TGTGCCACCAGTCTGGCAGGGAATCAGCCCCAGCATTTT
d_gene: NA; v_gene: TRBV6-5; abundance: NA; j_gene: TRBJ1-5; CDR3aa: CASSYSQGNQPQHF; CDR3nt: TGTGCCAGCAGTTACTCCCAGGGTAATCAGCCCCAGCATTTT
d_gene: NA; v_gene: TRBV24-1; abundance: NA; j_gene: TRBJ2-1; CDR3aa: CATRGDGASSYNEQFF; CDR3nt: TGTGCCACCAGGGGGGACGGGGCTAGCTCCTACAATGAGCAGTTCTTC
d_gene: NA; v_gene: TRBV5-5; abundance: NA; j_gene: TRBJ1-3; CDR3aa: CASSLDPTTGNTIYF; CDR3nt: TGTGCCAGCAGCTTGGATCCGACAACTGGAAACACCATATATTTT
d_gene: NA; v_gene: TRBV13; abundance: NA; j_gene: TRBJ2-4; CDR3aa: CASSGGQGVDIQYF; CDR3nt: TGTGCCAGCAGTGGGGGGCAAGGGGTGGACATTCAGTACTTC
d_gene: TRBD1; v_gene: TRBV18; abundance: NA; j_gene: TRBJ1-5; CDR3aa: CASSRTGSQPQHF; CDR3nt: TGTGCCAGCTCCCGGACAGGGAGTCAGCCCCAGCATTTT
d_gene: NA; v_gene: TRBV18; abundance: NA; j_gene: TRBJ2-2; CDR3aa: CASSLRTDFTGELFF; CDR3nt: TGTGCCAGCTCACTAAGGACAGATTTTACCGGGGAGCTGTTTTTT
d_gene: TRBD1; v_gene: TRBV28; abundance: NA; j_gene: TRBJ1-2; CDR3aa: CASSPPPTGEGYTF; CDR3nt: TGTGCCAGCAGTCCCCCGCCCACAGGGGAAGGCTACACCTTC
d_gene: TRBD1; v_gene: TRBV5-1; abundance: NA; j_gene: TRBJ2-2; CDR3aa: CASSLDAGTAYTGELFF; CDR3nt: TGCGCCAGCAGCTTGGATGCAGGGACAGCTTACACCGGGGAGCTGTTTTTT
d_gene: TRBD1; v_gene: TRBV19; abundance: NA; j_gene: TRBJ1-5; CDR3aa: CASSLRDRGGVGNQPQHF; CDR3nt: TGTGCCAGTAGTCTCCGGGACAGGGGCGGCGTGGGCAATCAGCCCCAGCATTTT
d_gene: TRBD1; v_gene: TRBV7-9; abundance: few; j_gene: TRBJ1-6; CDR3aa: CASSPDRVDNSPLHF; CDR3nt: TGTGCCAGCAGCCCGGACAGGGTCGACAATTCACCCCTCCACTTT
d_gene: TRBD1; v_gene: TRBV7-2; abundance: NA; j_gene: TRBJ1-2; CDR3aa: CASSPTGGSEGYTF; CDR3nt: TGTGCCAGCAGCCCCACAGGGGGCTCGGAGGGCTACACCTTC
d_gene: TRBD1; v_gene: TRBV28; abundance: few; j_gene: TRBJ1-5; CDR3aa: CASRVQGKGEGQPQHF; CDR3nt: TGTGCCAGCAGGGTACAGGGGAAAGGGGAAGGTCAGCCCCAGCATTTT
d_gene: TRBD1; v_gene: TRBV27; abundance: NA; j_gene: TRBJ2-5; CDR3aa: CASSFLQGARETQYF; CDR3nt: TGTGCCAGCAGTTTTCTACAGGGGGCGCGAGAGACCCAGTACTTC
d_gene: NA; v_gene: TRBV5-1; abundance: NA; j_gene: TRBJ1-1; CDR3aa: CASSLEPGTNTEAFF; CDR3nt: TGCGCCAGCAGCTTGGAGCCAGGGACGAACACTGAAGCTTTCTTT
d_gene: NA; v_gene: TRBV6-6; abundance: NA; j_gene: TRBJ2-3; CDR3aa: CASSSGGARDTQYF; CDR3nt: TGTGCCAGCAGTTCAGGAGGGGCTCGGGATACGCAGTATTTT
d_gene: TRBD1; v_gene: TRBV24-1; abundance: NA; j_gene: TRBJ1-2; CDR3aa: CATSRQGSYGYTF; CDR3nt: TGTGCCACCAGTCGACAGGGGAGCTATGGCTACACCTTC
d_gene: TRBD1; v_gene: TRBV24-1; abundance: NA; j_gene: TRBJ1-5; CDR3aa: CATSDGTGVGQPQHF; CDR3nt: TGTGCCACCAGTGATGGGACAGGGGTAGGTCAGCCCCAGCATTTT
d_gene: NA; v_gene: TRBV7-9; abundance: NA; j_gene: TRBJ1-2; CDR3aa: CASSPRDTITF; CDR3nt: TGTGCCAGCAGCCCCCGGGACACGATCACCTTC
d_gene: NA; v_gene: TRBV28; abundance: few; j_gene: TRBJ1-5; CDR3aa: CASSYSNQPQHF; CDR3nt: TGTGCCAGCTCATATAGCAATCAGCCCCAGCATTTT
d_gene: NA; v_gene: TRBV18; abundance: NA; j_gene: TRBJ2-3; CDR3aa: CASSPPSQGPDTQYF; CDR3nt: TGTGCCAGCTCACCACCCTCGCAGGGCCCAGATACGCAGTATTTT
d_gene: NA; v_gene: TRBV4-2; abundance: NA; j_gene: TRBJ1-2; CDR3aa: CASSQDSSEYYGYTF; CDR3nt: TGTGCCAGCAGCCAAGATTCGTCAGAATACTATGGCTACACCTTC
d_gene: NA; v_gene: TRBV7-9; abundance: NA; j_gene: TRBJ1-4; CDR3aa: CATTSYGLGEKLFF; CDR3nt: TGTGCCACGACGTCGTATGGCCTAGGCGAAAAACTGTTTTTT
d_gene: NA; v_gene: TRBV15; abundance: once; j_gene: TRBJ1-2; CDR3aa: CATSSFVGPYGYTF; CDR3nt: TGTGCCACCAGCTCCTTTGTGGGCCCCTATGGCTACACCTTC
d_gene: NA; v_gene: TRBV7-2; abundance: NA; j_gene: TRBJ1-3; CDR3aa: CASSLAGGGSGNTIYF; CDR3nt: TGTGCCAGCAGCTTAGCTGGGGGGGGCTCTGGAAACACCATATATTTT
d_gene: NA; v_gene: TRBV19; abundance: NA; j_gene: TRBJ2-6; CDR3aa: CASREPVHRSGANVLTF; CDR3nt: TGTGCCAGTAGGGAACCCGTACACCGCTCTGGGGCCAACGTCCTGACTTTC
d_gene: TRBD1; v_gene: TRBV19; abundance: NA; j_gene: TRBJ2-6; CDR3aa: CASSPGQGAWGANVLTF; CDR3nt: TGTGCCAGTAGTCCGGGACAGGGGGCTTGGGGGGCCAACGTCCTGACTTTC
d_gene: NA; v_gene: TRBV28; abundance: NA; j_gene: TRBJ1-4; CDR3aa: CASSTKTGSGSANEKLFF; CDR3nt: TGTGCCAGCAGTACAAAAACAGGTAGCGGGTCCGCTAATGAAAAACTGTTTTTT
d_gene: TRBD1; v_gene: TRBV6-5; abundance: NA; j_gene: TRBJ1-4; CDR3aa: CASSSGQDNEKLFF; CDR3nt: TGTGCCAGCAGCTCGGGACAGGATAATGAAAAACTGTTTTTT
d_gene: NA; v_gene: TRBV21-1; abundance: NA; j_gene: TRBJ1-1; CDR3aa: CASSELHRTLHTEAFF; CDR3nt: TGTGCCAGCAGCGAGTTACACAGGACGTTGCACACTGAAGCTTTCTTT
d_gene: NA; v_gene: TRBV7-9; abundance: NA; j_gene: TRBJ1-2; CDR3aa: CASSLEGTGTGYTF; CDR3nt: TGTGCCAGCAGCTTAGAGGGAACAGGGACAGGCTACACCTTC
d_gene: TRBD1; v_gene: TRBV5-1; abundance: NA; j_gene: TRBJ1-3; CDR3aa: CASSRRPGTGPPGNTIYF; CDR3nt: TGCGCCAGCAGCCGACGTCCCGGGACAGGGCCCCCTGGAAACACCATATATTTT
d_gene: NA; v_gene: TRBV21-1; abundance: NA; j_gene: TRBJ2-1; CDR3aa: CASSKTLEVQGAYNEQFF; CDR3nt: TGTGCCAGCAGCAAAACCCTTGAGGTACAGGGGGCCTACAATGAGCAGTTCTTC